Below are 17 T cell receptor beta chains sequenced from a single sample in a study of tumor-infiltrating lymphocytes in primary liver carcinoma. Total RNA (approximately 0.5 ug) served as template for TCR beta cDNA synthesis primed by a constant-region primer. Three rounds of nested multiplex PCR with slightly modified ARM-PCR produced TCR beta libraries. The study ran its first two PCR rounds for nine to eleven cycles each, using TRBV1-TRBV30 forward primers and a C-beta reverse primer. One entry per CDR3 protein results from TCRdb running MiXCR on the multiplex PCR reads. The sample shows around 170,000 distinct CDR3 sequences, less than 65% of them seen only once. It was unsorted whole blood that yielded blood RNA, and germline DNA was also extracted. The specimen sequenced was peripheral blood. The origin of the receptors is a man aged 40-49 years with primary liver carcinoma and hepatitis B virus infection.

V and J are TRBV6-2 or TRBV6-3 and TRBJ2-1; D is perhaps TRBD2 (5 bases). The CDR3 totals 14 residues. Germline CDR1 and CDR2: MNHEY and SVGEGT. V was clipped by 7 bases and J by 8 bases, with 18 bases between them. Here the CDR3 reads CASNPRNPGDEQFF. The CDR3 DNA follows: TGTGCCAGCAATCCTCGAAACCCCGGGGATGAGCAGTTCTTC.

Comments on this clonotype: The junction departs from germline at one end; a sequencing error may be responsible. CDR3 bases: TGTGCCTGCAGCGGGGGAGGACAGCCTAACACTGAAGCTTTCTTT. It encodes CACSGGGQPNTEAFF. V gene TRBV5-5 combines with J gene TRBJ1-1, with D tentatively TRBD1 (6 bases). The CDR3 is 15 residues long. Germline values: CDR1 SGHKS, CDR2 YYEKEE (reference sequence).

Of note for this clonotype: The final CDR3 position lacks the conserved phenylalanine or tryptophan, pointing to a likely read error. J is TRBJ2-2 and V is TRBV11-2; 7 bases line up with TRBD1. Germline CDR1 reads SGHAT; CDR2 reads FQNNGV. The CDR3 is made up of 19 amino acids. This CDR3 reads CTSSLDLELTGLGTGELFI. In DNA, the CDR3 is TGTACCAGCAGCTTAGATCTTGAATTGACAGGGTTGGGCACCGGGGAGCTGTTTATT.

The table lists this clonotype with a few counts. The V call is TRBV12-5, the J call TRBJ2-1; weak D call: TRBD2 (6 bases). The V end was cut by 3 bases, the J end by 3 bases, with 12 bases between. This CDR3 is 15 amino acids long. Germline assignment: CDR1 LGHNT and CDR2 FRNRAP. The CDR3 loop is CASGFAAGHYNEQFF. The CDR3 bases are TGTGCTAGTGGTTTTGCGGCGGGGCACTACAATGAGCAGTTCTTC.

Remarks on this clonotype: A much larger clone sits a single nucleotide away, making a read error possible. The chain links TRBV11-2 to TRBJ2-1, with D perhaps matching TRBD2 (6 bases). Trimming removed 0 bases at V and 0 bases at J, with 24 bases between. CDR3 size: 21 residues. The germline V gene has CDR1 SGHAT and CDR2 FQNNGV. This CDR3 reads CASSLDGTGGIFLSSYNEQFF. CDR3 coding DNA: TGTGCCAGCAGCTTAGACGGGACTGGCGGGATATTCCTTAGCTCCTACAATGAGCAGTTCTTC.

Regarding this clonotype: The CDR3 does not end in the conserved phenylalanine or tryptophan, so this is likely a read error. The chain recombines TRBV10-3 with TRBJ2-3; D could derive from TRBD1 or TRBD2 (6 bases each). CDR1 is ENHRY and CDR2 is SYGVKD in the germline V gene. This CDR3 contains 15 residues. V was shortened by 4 bases and J by 0 bases, with 11 bases between the two germline ends. As DNA, the CDR3 is TGTGCCATCAGTGGAGGCGGGACAAGCACAGATACGCAGTATCTT. Its protein product is CAISGGGTSTDTQYL.

The chain couples TRBV6-5 to TRBJ1-1; D gene ambiguous. This CDR3 is built from 13 residues. Germline CDR1 reads MNHEY; CDR2 reads SVGAGI. Trimming took off 4 bases at V and 5 bases at J, with 11 bases between the two ends. CDR3 DNA sequence: TGTGCCAGCAGTTGGGGTATGGAAACTGAAGCTTTCTTT. Residues: CASSWGMETEAFF.

The V gene is TRBV29-1, the J gene TRBJ2-3, with D tentatively TRBD1 or TRBD2 (6 bases each). The CDR3 covers 13 residues. Germline assignment: CDR1 SQVTM and CDR2 ANQGSEA. CDR3 nucleotides: TGCAACGCCAAAGGGGGGTTCACAGATACGCAGTATTTT. Protein: CNAKGGFTDTQYF.

The chain links TRBV7-9 to TRBJ2-1, with 9 nucleotides matching TRBD2. Germline trimming cut 5 bases from V and 8 bases from J; bases unmatched to any gene: 13. There are 16 residues in the CDR3. Germline CDR1 SEHNR, CDR2 FQNEAQ (reference sequence). CDR3 protein: CASSLSGSKASDEQFF. In nucleotides, the CDR3 is TGTGCCAGCAGCCTTAGCGGGAGCAAGGCCTCCGATGAGCAGTTCTTC. The full variable domain, in which reference TRBV7-9 and TRBJ2-1 provide the parts outside the CDR3, is DTGVSQNPRHKITKRGQNVTFRCDPISEHNRLYWYRQTLGQGPEFLTYFQNEAQLEKSRLLSDRFSAERPKGSFSTLEIQRTEQGDSAMYLCASSLSGSKASDEQFFGPGTRLTVL.

The chain is built from TRBV6-1 and TRBJ1-5; possible D gene TRBD1, 5 bases. Germline loops: CDR1 MNHNS, CDR2 SASEGT. V gave up 7 bases and J gave up 5 bases, with 12 bases separating them. The CDR3 contains 13 residues. In DNA, the CDR3 is TGTGCCAGCAAAGTATCAGGGTATCAGCCCCAGCATTTT. Protein sequence: CASKVSGYQPQHF.

The chain is built from TRBV5-4 and TRBJ1-1; tentative D call: TRBD1 (5 bases). V was cut by 3 bases and J by 0 bases, with 9 bases left in between. The CDR3 sequence is 14 residues long. The germline gives CDR1 SGHNT, CDR2 YYREEE (reference sequence). The CDR3 nucleotides are TGTGCCAGCAGCTCAGGACATATGAACACTGAAGCTTTCTTT. As protein: CASSSGHMNTEAFF.

The chain carries TRBV6-1 and TRBJ2-5; possible D gene TRBD1, 5 bases. The CDR3 consists of 12 residues. Trimming removed 6 bases from V and 6 bases from J, with 11 bases in between. Germline V CDR1 and CDR2: MNHNS, SASEGT. CDR3 nucleotides: TGTGCCAGCAGCCAGCTGGGGCAGACCCAGTACTTC. It translates to CASSQLGQTQYF.

Concerning this clonotype itself: A clone one base away is much larger, so this may be a read error. The chain combines TRBV11-2 with TRBJ2-3; tentatively, D is TRBD2 (5 bases). Germline V gives CDR1 SGHAT, CDR2 FQNNGV. Trimming took 3 bases from V and 0 from J, leaving 13 bases between them. The CDR3 consists of 16 residues. This CDR3 reads CASSFGVAISTDTQYF. CDR3 in DNA: TGTGCCAGCAGCTTTGGGGTAGCGATAAGCACAGATACGCAGTATTTT.

The chain's CDR3 is CAISEAAYEQYF. The CDR3 DNA is TGTGCCATCAGTGAGGCAGCCTACGAGCAGTACTTC. This sequence joins TRBV10-3 and TRBJ2-7; no definite D call. Between the trimmed V and J ends, which lost 2 bases and 2 bases, there was a span of 4 bases. CDR3 length equals 12 residues. CDR1 is ENHRY and CDR2 is SYGVKD in the germline V gene.

The chain combines TRBV6-6 with TRBJ2-1; a possible D gene is TRBD2 (6 bases). The CDR3 has 13 residues. Deletions cut 9 bases from V and 10 bases from J, with 19 bases between. Per the germline V gene, CDR1 is MNHNY and CDR2 is SVGAGI (reference sequence). The CDR3 loop reads CARTQEGFGEQFF. CDR3 sequence (DNA): TGTGCCAGAACCCAGGAGGGGTTTGGGGAGCAGTTCTTC.

The J gene is TRBJ1-4, the V gene TRBV11-2; tentative D call: TRBD1 (6 bases). The length of the CDR3 is 14 residues. The V gene lost 5 bases and the J gene lost 6 bases, with 13 bases spanning the gap. The germline gives CDR1 SGHAT, CDR2 FQNNGV. CDR3 protein: CASSLQGNYEKLFF. DNA of the CDR3: TGTGCCAGCAGCCTTCAGGGGAACTATGAAAAACTGTTTTTT.

This clonotype appeared a few times. DNA of the CDR3: TGTGCCAGCAGCTTAAAGGTAGCGGGGATGGCAGCCAAAAACATTCAGTACTTC. Its protein product is CASSLKVAGMAAKNIQYF. The V and J genes are TRBV7-8 and TRBJ2-4; TRBD2 aligns across 8 bases. The CDR3 has 18 amino acids. V trimming: 2 bases; J trimming: 0 bases; junction bases outside the gene matches: 9. The germline V gene encodes CDR1 SGHVS and CDR2 FQNEAQ.